A selection of T cell receptor beta chains follows, all from one sample in a study of cytomegalovirus exposure and HLA in healthy donors. Repertoires were generated with immunoSEQ multiplex PCR, while TCRdb's copy carries only in-frame clones and drops some. The table shows just over 200,000 clones, with 70% occurring only once. Source material: PBMCs. The receptors originated from a man aged 35 to 55 in good health and CMV-seropositive. Both conserved end residues are part of each CDR3. A D gene is named only where the DNA matches it firmly. Some rows mark clone size as missing; the rest say once, few, many or name a class of expanded clone.

j_call: TRBJ2-7; cdr3_length: 12; v_call: TRBV5-1; d_call: .; clone_size: few; cdr3_aa: CASSVTGGEQYF; cdr3_nt: TGCGCCAGCAGCGTCACAGGTGGCGAGCAGTACTTC
j_call: TRBJ1-6; cdr3_length: 15; v_call: TRBV2; d_call: .; clone_size: once; cdr3_aa: CASSELEGLNSPLHF; cdr3_nt: TGTGCCAGCAGTGAGTTGGAGGGGTTGAATTCACCCCTCCACTTT
j_call: TRBJ2-1; cdr3_length: 14; v_call: TRBV27; d_call: .; clone_size: once; cdr3_aa: CASTLIGGHNEQFF; cdr3_nt: TGTGCCAGCACCCTAATTGGCGGCCACAATGAGCAGTTCTTC
j_call: TRBJ2-3; cdr3_length: 18; v_call: TRBV7-8; d_call: TRBD2; clone_size: .; cdr3_aa: CASSFGLAGTWGTDTQYF; cdr3_nt: TGTGCCAGCAGCTTTGGACTAGCGGGGACGTGGGGCACAGATACGCAGTATTTT
j_call: TRBJ2-1; cdr3_length: 15; v_call: TRBV25-1; d_call: TRBD2; clone_size: few; cdr3_aa: CASSEIRGGANEQFF; cdr3_nt: TGTGCCAGCAGTGAAATCCGCGGGGGGGCTAATGAGCAGTTCTTC
j_call: TRBJ2-7; cdr3_length: 16; v_call: TRBV19; d_call: TRBD1; clone_size: .; cdr3_aa: CASHTTGTASPYEQYF; cdr3_nt: TGTGCCAGCCACACTACCGGGACAGCCTCCCCCTACGAGCAGTACTTC
j_call: TRBJ2-7; cdr3_length: 15; v_call: TRBV6-6; d_call: TRBD1; clone_size: .; cdr3_aa: CASSYLGQSTGEQYF; cdr3_nt: TGTGCCAGCAGTTACCTGGGACAGTCAACGGGGGAGCAGTACTTC
j_call: TRBJ1-1; cdr3_length: 13; v_call: TRBV9; d_call: .; clone_size: .; cdr3_aa: CASSAHRNTEAFF; cdr3_nt: TGTGCCAGCAGCGCCCACAGGAACACTGAAGCTTTCTTT
j_call: TRBJ1-2; cdr3_length: 15; v_call: TRBV7-9; d_call: TRBD1; clone_size: .; cdr3_aa: CASSYGQGSNYGYTF; cdr3_nt: TGTGCCAGCAGCTACGGACAGGGCTCTAACTATGGCTACACCTTC
j_call: TRBJ2-1; cdr3_length: 16; v_call: TRBV13; d_call: .; clone_size: few; cdr3_aa: CASSLRRLQLGNEQFF; cdr3_nt: TGTGCCAGCAGCTTAAGGAGACTACAGCTCGGCAATGAGCAGTTCTTC
j_call: TRBJ1-2; cdr3_length: 14; v_call: TRBV28; d_call: TRBD1; clone_size: .; cdr3_aa: CASSFGAGGYGYTF; cdr3_nt: TGTGCCAGCAGTTTCGGGGCAGGGGGTTATGGCTACACCTTC
j_call: TRBJ1-1; cdr3_length: 14; v_call: TRBV7-8; d_call: .; clone_size: few; cdr3_aa: CASSLVAGNTEAFF; cdr3_nt: TGTGCCAGCAGCTTAGTCGCGGGGAACACTGAAGCTTTCTTT
j_call: TRBJ2-2; cdr3_length: 13; v_call: TRBV7-2; d_call: .; clone_size: .; cdr3_aa: CASSQGVTGELFF; cdr3_nt: TGTGCCAGCAGCCAAGGGGTAACCGGGGAGCTGTTTTTT
j_call: TRBJ1-2; cdr3_length: 14; v_call: TRBV13; d_call: TRBD1; clone_size: .; cdr3_aa: CASSRTTGGYGYTF; cdr3_nt: TGTGCCAGCAGCCGGACAACAGGGGGCTATGGCTACACCTTC
j_call: TRBJ1-5; cdr3_length: 15; v_call: TRBV10-3; d_call: TRBD1; clone_size: few; cdr3_aa: CAISPRDREGQPQHF; cdr3_nt: TGTGCCATCAGCCCCCGGGACAGGGAAGGACAGCCCCAGCATTTT
j_call: TRBJ1-6; cdr3_length: 15; v_call: TRBV7-2; d_call: .; clone_size: .; cdr3_aa: CASSSQTATNSPLHF; cdr3_nt: TGTGCCAGCAGCTCCCAGACAGCAACTAATTCACCCCTCCACTTT
j_call: TRBJ1-5; cdr3_length: 15; v_call: TRBV10-3; d_call: TRBD1; clone_size: .; cdr3_aa: CAISGSSGTGGVKHF; cdr3_nt: TGTGCCATCAGTGGATCTTCCGGGACAGGGGGCGTTAAGCATTTT
j_call: TRBJ2-7; cdr3_length: 15; v_call: TRBV2; d_call: .; clone_size: .; cdr3_aa: CASSEPNRAYYEQYF; cdr3_nt: TGTGCCAGCAGTGAACCCAACAGGGCGTACTACGAGCAGTACTTC
j_call: TRBJ2-7; cdr3_length: 15; v_call: TRBV2; d_call: TRBD1; clone_size: .; cdr3_aa: CASSADRGSRYEQYF; cdr3_nt: TGTGCCAGCAGCGCGGACAGGGGAAGTCGGTACGAGCAGTACTTC
j_call: TRBJ1-5; cdr3_length: 14; v_call: TRBV9; d_call: TRBD1; clone_size: few; cdr3_aa: CASSPTGGNQPQHF; cdr3_nt: TGTGCCAGCAGCCCGACAGGGGGAAATCAGCCCCAGCATTTT
j_call: TRBJ2-7; cdr3_length: 17; v_call: TRBV5-6; d_call: .; clone_size: .; cdr3_aa: CASSLRSIQGTGYEQYF; cdr3_nt: TGTGCCAGCAGCTTGAGGAGTATCCAGGGGACGGGCTACGAGCAGTACTTC
j_call: TRBJ1-2; cdr3_length: 12; v_call: TRBV19; d_call: TRBD1; clone_size: .; cdr3_aa: CASTGQGAGYTF; cdr3_nt: TGTGCCAGTACCGGCCAGGGGGCTGGCTACACCTTC
j_call: TRBJ2-7; cdr3_length: 14; v_call: TRBV5-1; d_call: TRBD2; clone_size: few; cdr3_aa: CASSLGRAGLEQYF; cdr3_nt: TGCGCCAGCAGCTTGGGTCGAGCGGGGTTGGAGCAGTACTTC
j_call: TRBJ2-5; cdr3_length: 13; v_call: TRBV7-8; d_call: TRBD2; clone_size: .; cdr3_aa: CASSFASGETQYF; cdr3_nt: TGTGCCAGCAGCTTTGCTAGCGGGGAGACCCAGTACTTC
j_call: TRBJ1-5; cdr3_length: 16; v_call: TRBV6-4; d_call: TRBD1; clone_size: .; cdr3_aa: CASSDSGQGACQPQHF; cdr3_nt: TGTGCCAGCAGTGACTCGGGGCAGGGGGCGTGTCAGCCCCAGCATTTT
j_call: TRBJ1-3; cdr3_length: 12; v_call: TRBV9; d_call: .; clone_size: few; cdr3_aa: CASSRSGNTIYF; cdr3_nt: TGTGCCAGCAGCCGTAGTGGAAACACCATATATTTT
j_call: TRBJ2-1; cdr3_length: 15; v_call: TRBV4-2; d_call: .; clone_size: once; cdr3_aa: CASSPLVSDYNEQFF; cdr3_nt: TGTGCCAGCAGCCCACTGGTATCTGATTACAATGAGCAGTTCTTC
j_call: TRBJ2-3; cdr3_length: 14; v_call: TRBV6-5; d_call: TRBD2; clone_size: .; cdr3_aa: CASSGTSAADTQYF; cdr3_nt: TGTGCCAGCAGCGGGACTAGCGCCGCAGATACGCAGTATTTT
j_call: TRBJ2-1; cdr3_length: 15; v_call: TRBV13; d_call: .; clone_size: .; cdr3_aa: CASSLPNGPDNEQFF; cdr3_nt: TGTGCCAGCAGCCTCCCCAACGGTCCCGACAATGAGCAGTTCTTC